The 18 T cell receptor beta chains reported below all come from one sample, sequenced in a study of blood T cell repertoires in COVID-19. Clones were sequenced by immunoSEQ multiplex PCR, and TCRdb holds only the in-frame ones, with some missing. The repertoire holds under 300,000 clones, with roughly 90% as singletons. The sequencing input was PBMCs or T cells enriched from blood (not recorded which). These receptors all come from a woman aged 25 to 39 who had recovered from COVID-19.

This clone showed up just a few times. This chain uses TRBV4-2 with TRBJ1-5; 7 bases agree with TRBD1. The CDR3 loop spans 16 amino acids. With 5 bases clipped from V and 1 base from J, the junction kept 8 bases outside the gene matches. CDR1 LGHNA and CDR2 YNFKEQ come from the germline V gene. CDR3 protein: CASSSTGLESNQPQHF. The CDR3 DNA follows: TGTGCCAGCAGCTCGACAGGGTTGGAGAGCAATCAGCCCCAGCATTTT.

The chain joins TRBV10-2 to TRBJ1-4; D is possibly TRBD1 (6 bases). The CDR3 is 13 residues long. The V gene's germline CDR1 is WSHSY and CDR2 SAAADI. Trimming left V 10 bases short and J 4 bases short, with 13 bases between. The CDR3 sequence: CATADSDNEKLFF. In nucleotides, the CDR3 is TGCGCCACCGCGGACAGCGATAATGAAAAACTGTTTTTT.

CDR3 amino acids: CASSLLRRTEAFF. Written as DNA, the CDR3 is TGTGCCAGCAGTTTACTCAGAAGAACTGAAGCTTTCTTT. The chain employs TRBV28 and TRBJ1-1; D not certain. The CDR3 has 13 residues. Germline V gives CDR1 MDHEN, CDR2 SYDVKM. Trimming removed 2 bases at V and 5 bases at J, with 9 bases between.

The chain carries TRBV19 and TRBJ2-1; 9 bases fit TRBD2. Germline loops: CDR1 LNHDA, CDR2 SQIVND (reference sequence). This CDR3 spans 16 amino acids. V lost 6 bases, J lost 0 bases, and 6 bases stayed unmatched. CDR3 nucleotide sequence: TGTGCCAGTAGCAGGGATAGCGGGGGCTCCTACAATGAGCAGTTCTTC. Its protein product is CASSRDSGGSYNEQFF.

V usage is TRBV9 and J usage is TRBJ2-7; 11 bases line up with TRBD2. The CDR3 is 16 residues long. Germline V gives CDR1 SGDLS, CDR2 YYNGEE. V trimming: 1 base; J trimming: 3 bases; junction bases outside the gene matches: 6. CDR3 in amino acids: CASSVSAGTSGYEQYF. CDR3 in DNA: TGTGCCAGCAGCGTATCCGCCGGGACTAGCGGCTACGAGCAGTACTTC.

The gene calls are TRBV9 and TRBJ1-2, with D uncertain. The CDR3 contains 13 residues. Trimming took 4 bases from V and 6 from J, leaving 13 bases between them. In germline, CDR1 is SGDLS, CDR2 YYNGEE. The CDR3 region is CASSPRSGNGYTF. The DNA for the CDR3 is TGTGCCAGCAGCCCCCGTTCGGGGAATGGCTACACCTTC.

The chain recombines TRBV9 with TRBJ2-7, with TRBD2 matching over 9 bases. The germline CDR1 and CDR2 sequences are SGDLS and YYNGEE. The CDR3 runs 19 residues. The J segment lost 3 bases and the V segment lost 1 base, leaving 17 bases of the junction unmatched. The CDR3 loop is CASSVTHNHRLAANYEQYF. The CDR3 nucleotides are TGTGCCAGCAGCGTAACTCATAACCATAGACTAGCGGCAAACTACGAGCAGTACTTC.

This sequence joins TRBV3-1 (or the pseudogene TRBV3-2) and TRBJ1-3; the match to TRBD1 covers 9 bases. The CDR3 runs 15 residues. V dropped 6 bases and J dropped 5; count of bases not matched to a gene: 8. In germline, CDR1 is LGHDT, CDR2 YNNKEL (reference sequence). CDR3 bases: TGTGCCAGCAGTCCTACAGGGGGCAACAGAAACACCATATATTTT. Encoded protein: CASSPTGGNRNTIYF.

CDR3 protein: CASSKTSGVADTQYF. The CDR3 DNA sequence: TGTGCCAGTAGTAAGACTAGCGGGGTCGCAGATACGCAGTATTTT. This rearrangement joins TRBV19 to TRBJ2-3; TRBD2 matches at 11 bases. This CDR3 spans 15 amino acids. V was pared by 4 bases and J by 4 bases, with 4 bases of the junction left unmatched. The germline gives CDR1 LNHDA, CDR2 SQIVND (reference sequence).

This rearrangement joins TRBV3-1 (or the pseudogene TRBV3-2) to TRBJ1-2; no clear D gene. Trimming took 1 base from V and 4 from J, leaving 7 bases between them. Germline V CDR1 and CDR2: LGHDT, YNNKEL (reference sequence). This CDR3 region has 13 residues. In DNA, the CDR3 is TGTGCCAGCAGCCAAGGGCTCACCTATGGCTACACCTTC. It encodes CASSQGLTYGYTF.

The rearrangement uses TRBV3-1 (or the pseudogene TRBV3-2) and TRBJ2-1; tentative D call: TRBD2 (5 bases). This CDR3 comprises 15 residues. The germline CDR1 and CDR2 sequences are LGHDT and YNNKEL (reference sequence). V lost 1 base and J 7 bases, leaving 14 bases between the germline ends. The DNA of the CDR3 is TGTGCCAGCAGCCAAGGGATTCTAGCAGCGAATGAGCAGTTCTTC. It yields the protein CASSQGILAANEQFF.

The chain carries TRBV27 and TRBJ2-1; 7 bases agree with TRBD2. J lost 0 bases, V lost 3 bases, and 2 bases had no gene match. The germline V gene encodes CDR1 MNHEY and CDR2 SMNVEV (reference sequence). The CDR3 loop spans 15 amino acids. The CDR3 region is CASSLGRGSYNEQFF. The CDR3 DNA reads as TGTGCCAGCAGTTTGGGGAGGGGCTCCTACAATGAGCAGTTCTTC.

V usage is TRBV6-5 and J usage is TRBJ1-1; 7 nucleotides agree with TRBD1. The length of the CDR3 is 13 residues. Per the germline V gene, CDR1 is MNHEY and CDR2 is SVGAGI. V trimming: 5 bases; J trimming: 9 bases; junction bases outside the gene matches: 9. The CDR3 DNA is TGTGCCAGCAGTCCCACCCTACAGGGGAAAGCTTTCTTT. Its translation is CASSPTLQGKAFF.

This clone was recorded once. V gene TRBV28 combines with J gene TRBJ2-3; D perhaps matches TRBD1 (5 bases). Germline lookup yields CDR1 MDHEN and CDR2 SYDVKM. The V gene lost 11 bases and the J gene lost 0 bases, with 12 bases spanning the gap. The CDR3 spans 13 residues. The CDR3 spells CAFSRGSTDTQYF. CDR3 in DNA: TGTGCCTTTTCAAGGGGTAGCACAGATACGCAGTATTTT.

The J gene is TRBJ2-1, the V gene TRBV6-5; 9 bases match TRBD2. Germline V lookup: CDR1 MNHEY, CDR2 SVGAGI. The CDR3 sequence is 14 residues long. With 7 bases clipped from V and 10 bases from J, the junction kept 11 bases outside the gene matches. CDR3 coding DNA: TGTGCCAGCATACGGACTAGCGCCTTCGGGGAGCAGTTCTTC. Amino acid sequence: CASIRTSAFGEQFF.

This chain links TRBV6-5 with TRBJ1-5; D uncertain. V was clipped by 7 bases and J by 4 bases, with 14 bases between them. This CDR3 comprises 14 residues. The germline CDR1 and CDR2 sequences are MNHEY and SVGAGI. CDR3 loop: CASNLWSENQPQHF. CDR3 bases: TGTGCCAGCAACCTTTGGAGCGAGAATCAGCCCCAGCATTTT.

The chain recombines TRBV5-4 with TRBJ2-7; possible D gene TRBD2, 6 bases. Trimming took 3 bases from V and 4 from J, leaving 17 bases between them. CDR3 size: 15 residues. Germline CDR1 is SGHNT and CDR2 is YYREEE (reference sequence). CDR3 residues: CASSSASGSRYEQYF. Written as DNA, the CDR3 is TGTGCCAGCAGCTCAGCCAGCGGGTCGCGGTACGAGCAGTACTTC.

This chain uses TRBV5-1 with TRBJ1-2, with a weak D call TRBD1 (5 bases). CDR1 and CDR2 (germline): SGHRS, YFSETQ. V lost 7 bases, J lost 8 bases, and 18 bases lay in between. The CDR3 loop spans 13 amino acids. This CDR3 reads CASATGGEQGYTF. The CDR3 bases are TGCGCCAGCGCCACCGGAGGGGAACAGGGCTACACCTTC.